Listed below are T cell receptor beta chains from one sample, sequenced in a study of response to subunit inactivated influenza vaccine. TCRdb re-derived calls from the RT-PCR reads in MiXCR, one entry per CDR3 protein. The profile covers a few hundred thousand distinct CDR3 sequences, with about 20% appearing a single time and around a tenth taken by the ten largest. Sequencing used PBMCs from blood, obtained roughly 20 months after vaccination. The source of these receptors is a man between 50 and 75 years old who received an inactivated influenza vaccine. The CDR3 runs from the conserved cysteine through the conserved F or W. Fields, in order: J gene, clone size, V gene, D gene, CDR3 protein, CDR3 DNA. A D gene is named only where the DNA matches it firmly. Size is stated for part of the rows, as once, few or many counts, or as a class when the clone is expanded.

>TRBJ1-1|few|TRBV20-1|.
CSATYPEAFF
TGCAGTGCCACCTATCCTGAAGCTTTCTTT
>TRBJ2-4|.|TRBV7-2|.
CASSAQGFVDIQYF
TGTGCCAGCAGCGCACAGGGATTTGTGGACATTCAGTACTTC
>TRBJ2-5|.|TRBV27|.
CASRGLEETQYF
TGTGCCAGCAGGGGGCTGGAAGAGACCCAGTACTTT
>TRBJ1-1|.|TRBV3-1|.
CASSNLVPGRLRTEAFF
TGTGCCAGCAGCAATCTAGTACCGGGACGGCTCCGGACTGAAGCTTTCTTT
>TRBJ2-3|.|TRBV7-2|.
CASSLAGTHGDTQYF
TGTGCCAGCAGCTTGGCCGGGACCCACGGAGATACGCAGTATTTT
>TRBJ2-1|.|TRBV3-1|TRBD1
CASSQVVGGGNNEQFF
TGTGCCAGCAGCCAAGTTGTAGGGGGCGGAAACAATGAGCAGTTCTTC
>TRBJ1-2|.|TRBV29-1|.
CSSRDGDGYTF
TGCAGCTCGAGGGACGGCGATGGCTACACCTTC
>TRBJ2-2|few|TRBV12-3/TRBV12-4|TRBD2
CASSFWQGGAGELFF
TGTGCCAGCAGTTTTTGGCAGGGAGGGGCCGGGGAGCTGTTTTTT
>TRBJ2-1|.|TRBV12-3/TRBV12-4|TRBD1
CASSRQGFNEQFF
TGTGCCAGCAGTCGACAGGGATTCAATGAGCAGTTCTTC
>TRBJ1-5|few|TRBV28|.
CASSPSGGEQQPQHF
TGTGCCAGCAGTCCGAGCGGAGGCGAGCAACAGCCCCAGCATTTT
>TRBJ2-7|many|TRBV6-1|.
CASSPPGRGRGQYF
TGTGCCAGCAGTCCCCCGGGGAGGGGGCGGGGGCAGTACTTC
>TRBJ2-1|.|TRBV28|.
CASSGGLGGKSYNEQFF
TGTGCCAGCAGTGGGGGCCTCGGGGGTAAATCCTACAATGAGCAGTTCTTC
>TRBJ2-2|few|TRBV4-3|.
CASSQDPMGDTGELFF
TGCGCCAGCAGCCAAGATCCCATGGGAGATACCGGGGAGCTGTTTTTT
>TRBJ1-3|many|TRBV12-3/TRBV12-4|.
CASSSRSSGNTIYF
TGTGCCAGCAGTTCCCGGAGCTCTGGAAACACCATATATTTT
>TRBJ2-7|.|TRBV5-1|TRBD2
CASSLELANYEQYF
TGCGCCAGCAGCTTGGAACTAGCGAACTACGAGCAGTACTTC
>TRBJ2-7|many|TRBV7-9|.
CASSLASSSYEQYF
TGTGCCAGCAGCTTGGCGAGTAGCTCCTACGAGCAGTACTTC
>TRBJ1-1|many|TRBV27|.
CASSLSRGTEAFF
TGTGCCAGCAGTTTGTCCAGGGGCACTGAAGCTTTCTTT
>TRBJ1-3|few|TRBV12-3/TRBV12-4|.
CASSPQGTTIYF
TGTGCCAGCAGTCCGCAGGGGACCACCATATATTTT
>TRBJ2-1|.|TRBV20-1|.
CSARDARLASEQFF
TGCAGTGCTAGAGATGCCCGCCTAGCGTCTGAGCAGTTCTTC
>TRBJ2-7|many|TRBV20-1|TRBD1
CSARRPDRGYEQYF
TGCAGTGCTAGACGACCGGACAGGGGGTACGAGCAGTACTTC
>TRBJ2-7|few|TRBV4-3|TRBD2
CASSQDSRLAGYEQYF
TGCGCCAGCAGCCAAGATAGTCGGCTAGCGGGGTACGAGCAGTACTTC
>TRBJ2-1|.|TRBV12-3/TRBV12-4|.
CASSSNSGANEQFF
TGTGCCAGCAGTTCAAATTCAGGGGCCAATGAGCAGTTCTTC
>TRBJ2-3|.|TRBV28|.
CASTLGQTTDTQYF
TGTGCCAGCACTCTGGGACAAACCACAGATACGCAGTATTTT
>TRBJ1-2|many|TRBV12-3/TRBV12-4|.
CASTLGTANYGYTF
TGTGCCAGCACCCTGGGGACGGCGAACTATGGCTACACCTTC
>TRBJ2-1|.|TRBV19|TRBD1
CASSPQGLRYNEQFF
TGTGCCAGTAGCCCACAGGGGTTGAGGTACAATGAGCAGTTCTTC
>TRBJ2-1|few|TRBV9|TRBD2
CASSVELAGGFYNEQFF
TGTGCCAGCAGCGTAGAACTAGCGGGGGGGTTCTACAATGAGCAGTTCTTC
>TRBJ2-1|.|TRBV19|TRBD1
CASSIGTGLDEQFF
TGTGCCAGTAGTATAGGGACAGGCCTGGACGAGCAGTTCTTC
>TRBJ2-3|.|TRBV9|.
CASSVGPLLDHTQYF
TGTGCCAGCAGCGTAGGTCCCCTACTAGACCATACGCAGTATTTT
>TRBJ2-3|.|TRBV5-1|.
CASGETFTDTQYF
TGCGCCAGCGGAGAGACGTTCACAGATACGCAGTATTTT
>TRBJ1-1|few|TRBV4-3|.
CASSPKAVNTEAFF
TGCGCCAGCAGCCCGAAAGCGGTGAACACTGAAGCTTTCTTT
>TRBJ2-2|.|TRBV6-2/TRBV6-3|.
CASSFKWQAGELFF
TGTGCCAGCAGTTTTAAATGGCAGGCCGGGGAGCTGTTTTTT
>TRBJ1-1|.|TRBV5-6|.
CASSPGIVEWEAFF
TGTGCCAGCAGCCCCGGGATCGTGGAATGGGAAGCTTTCTTT
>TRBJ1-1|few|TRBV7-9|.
CASRTPNTEAFF
TGTGCCAGCAGGACACCGAACACTGAAGCTTTCTTT
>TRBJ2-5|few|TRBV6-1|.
CASSTLGGSGETQYF
TGTGCCAGCAGCACGCTTGGGGGTTCGGGAGAGACCCAGTACTTC
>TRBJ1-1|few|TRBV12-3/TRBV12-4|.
CASRTDRLTNTEAFF
TGTGCCAGCAGAACGGACAGATTAACGAACACTGAAGCTTTCTTT
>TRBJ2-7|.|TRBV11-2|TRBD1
CASGDQGADAYF
TGTGCCAGCGGAGACCAGGGGGCGGATGCGTACTTC
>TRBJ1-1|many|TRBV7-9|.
CASSLVMNTEAFF
TGTGCCAGCAGCTTAGTTATGAACACTGAAGCTTTCTTT
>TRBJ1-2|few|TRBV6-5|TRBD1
CASSYRTGRYGYTF
TGTGCCAGCAGTTACCGGACAGGGCGCTATGGCTACACCTTC
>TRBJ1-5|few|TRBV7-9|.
CASSLVGGQNQPQHF
TGTGCCAGCAGCTTGGTCGGGGGCCAAAATCAGCCCCAGCATTTT
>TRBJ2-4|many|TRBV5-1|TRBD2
CASSLTSGTKNIQYF
TGCGCCAGCAGCTTGACTAGCGGAACAAAAAACATTCAGTACTTC
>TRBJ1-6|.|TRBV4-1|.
CASSQARVNSPLHF
TGCGCCAGCAGCCAAGCTAGGGTCAACTCACCCCTCCACTTT
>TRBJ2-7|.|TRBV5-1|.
CASSLVPDAYEQYF
TGCGCCAGCAGCTTGGTGCCGGATGCCTACGAGCAGTACTTC
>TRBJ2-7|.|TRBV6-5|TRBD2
CASSYAQTSGGFDYEQYF
TGTGCCAGCAGTTACGCCCAAACTAGCGGGGGATTTGACTACGAGCAGTACTTC
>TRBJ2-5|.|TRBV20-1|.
CSARDTRSEGGETQYF
TGCAGTGCTAGAGACACCCGTTCAGAGGGGGGAGAGACCCAGTACTTC
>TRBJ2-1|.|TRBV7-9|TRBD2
CASSSLAGVMRKFF
TGTGCCAGCAGCTCCTTGGCGGGGGTCATGAGGAAGTTCTTC